The 27 T cell receptor beta chains below were found in one sample sequenced in a study of cytomegalovirus exposure and HLA in healthy donors. Repertoires were generated with immunoSEQ multiplex PCR, while TCRdb's copy carries only in-frame clones and drops some. The sample includes some 70,000 clones, approximately 86% seen only once; the top ten take around 2.9%. Specimen: PBMCs. These receptor sequences come from a man aged 25-45 years in good health and CMV-seronegative.

The gene calls are TRBV19 and TRBJ2-5; 8 positions agree with TRBD1. The ends lost 8 bases at V and 5 bases at J; junction bases unmatched: 13. The CDR3 loop spans 15 amino acids. Germline CDR1 and CDR2: LNHDA and SQIVND (reference sequence). This chain's CDR3 is CASCGARGLGETQYF. As DNA, the CDR3 is TGTGCCAGTTGCGGGGCCAGGGGGCTTGGGGAGACCCAGTACTTC.

The chain joins TRBV19 to TRBJ2-1; D remains unclear. CDR1 and CDR2 (germline): LNHDA, SQIVND (reference sequence). Between the trimmed V and J ends, which lost 3 bases and 4 bases, there was a span of 16 bases. The CDR3 totals 16 residues. CDR3: CASSISIWARYNEQFF. CDR3 DNA sequence: TGTGCCAGTAGTATTTCGATTTGGGCCAGATACAATGAGCAGTTCTTC.

The chain couples TRBV7-3 to TRBJ2-7, with TRBD2 matching over 7 bases. Germline CDR1 is SGHTA and CDR2 is FQGTGA. V was pared by 6 bases and J by 2 bases, with 10 bases of the junction left unmatched. There are 15 residues in the CDR3. CDR3: CASSFPSGGAYEQYF. In nucleotides, the CDR3 is TGTGCCAGCAGTTTCCCCTCGGGGGGAGCCTACGAGCAGTACTTC.

This rearrangement joins TRBV6-1 to TRBJ2-2; TRBD1 might be the D (8 bases). Per the germline V gene, CDR1 is MNHNS and CDR2 is SASEGT. V lost 2 bases, J lost 6 bases, and 13 bases lay in between. There are 15 residues in the CDR3. Here the CDR3 reads CASSESTGGAGELFF. CDR3 nucleotides: TGTGCCAGCAGTGAATCTACAGGGGGGGCCGGGGAGCTGTTTTTT.

The genes are TRBV11-2 and TRBJ2-3; 11 positions match TRBD2. This CDR3 region has 16 residues. V lost 3 bases, J lost 0 bases, and 2 bases stayed unmatched. The germline CDR1 and CDR2 sequences are SGHAT and FQNNGV. The CDR3 loop reads CASSFTSGGSTDTQYF. The CDR3 nucleotides read TGTGCCAGCAGCTTTACTAGCGGGGGAAGCACAGATACGCAGTATTTT.

This clone was counted between two and nine times. This chain joins TRBV6-5 and TRBJ1-1; D is unclear. The CDR3 loop spans 13 amino acids. Germline assignment: CDR1 MNHEY and CDR2 SVGAGI. V was pared by 0 bases and J by 4 bases, with 6 bases between. CDR3: CASSYSWSTEAFF. In DNA, the CDR3 is TGTGCCAGCAGTTACTCGTGGAGCACTGAAGCTTTCTTT.

The chain carries TRBV5-4 and TRBJ2-3, with 9 nucleotides matching TRBD2. J lost 2 bases, V lost 10 bases, and 8 bases had no gene match. This CDR3 comprises 14 residues. In germline, CDR1 is SGHNT, CDR2 YYREEE (reference sequence). The chain's CDR3 is CAPPGLAYTDTQYF. Here the CDR3 DNA reads TGTGCCCCCCCGGGACTAGCATACACAGATACGCAGTATTTT. Drawing the rest from reference TRBV5-4 and TRBJ2-3, the complete variable domain is ETGVTQSPTHLIKTRGQQVTLRCSSQSGHNTVSWYQQALGQGPQFIFQYYREEENGRGNFPPRFSGLQFPNYSSELNVNALELDDSALYLCAPPGLAYTDTQYFGPGTRLTVL.

This clone was found a few times. V gene TRBV28 combines with J gene TRBJ1-2, with 7 nucleotides matching TRBD1. The germline CDR1 and CDR2 sequences are MDHEN and SYDVKM. With 5 bases clipped from V and 3 bases from J, the junction kept 9 bases outside the gene matches. This CDR3 is built from 15 residues. The CDR3 is CASSRADRSHYGYTF. The CDR3 DNA reads as TGTGCCAGCAGTAGGGCGGACAGGAGTCACTATGGCTACACCTTC.

The chain couples TRBV10-3 to TRBJ2-1; TRBD2 matches at 11 bases. CDR1 is ENHRY and CDR2 is SYGVKD in the germline V gene. V dropped 7 bases and J dropped 7; count of bases not matched to a gene: 12. The CDR3 has 16 amino acids. This chain's CDR3 is CAINVELAGGINEQFF. Here the CDR3 DNA reads TGTGCCATCAACGTAGAGTTAGCGGGAGGGATAAATGAGCAGTTCTTC.

The rearrangement links TRBV5-5 to TRBJ2-7; 7 nucleotides agree with TRBD1. The CDR3 totals 15 residues. Losses at the gene ends were 2 bases for V and 0 bases for J; bases not matched to a gene: 5. The germline V gene has CDR1 SGHKS and CDR2 YYEKEE (reference sequence). The CDR3 loop is CASSFRTGFSYEQYF. In nucleotides, the CDR3 is TGTGCCAGCAGCTTCCGGACAGGCTTCTCCTACGAGCAGTACTTC. The variable domain in full, with the rest retrieved from reference TRBV5-5 and TRBJ2-7, is DAGVTQSPTHLIKTRGQQVTLRCSPISGHKSVSWYQQVLGQGPQFIFQYYEKEERGRGNFPDRFSARQFPNYSSELNVNALLLGDSALYLCASSFRTGFSYEQYFGPGTRLTVT.

This chain connects TRBV2 to TRBJ1-1, with D tentatively TRBD1 (6 bases). The CDR3 has 14 amino acids. The germline V gene has CDR1 SNHLY and CDR2 FYNNEI. V lost 3 bases to trimming and J lost 5 bases, with 13 bases between them. The CDR3 is CASSDQGTTTEAFF. DNA for the CDR3: TGTGCCAGCAGTGACCAGGGGACCACAACTGAAGCTTTCTTT.

The V gene is TRBV9, the J gene TRBJ1-2; D may be TRBD1 (6 bases). Between the trimmed V and J ends, which lost 0 bases and 7 bases, there was a span of 10 bases. This CDR3 region has 13 residues. Germline CDR1 is SGDLS and CDR2 is YYNGEE. CDR3 sequence: CASSVAGDGGYTF. The CDR3 DNA follows: TGTGCCAGCAGCGTAGCAGGGGATGGTGGCTACACCTTC.

The CDR3 is CATSLDRFYEQYF. The CDR3 DNA follows: TGTGCCACCAGCCTTGACAGGTTCTACGAGCAGTACTTC. The chain is built from TRBV15 and TRBJ2-7, with a possible D match to TRBD1 (6 bases). This CDR3 has 13 amino acids. V was shortened by 5 bases and J by 3 bases, with 11 bases between the two germline ends. CDR1 and CDR2 from the germline V gene are LNHNV and YYDKDF (reference sequence).

The CDR3 reads CASTPGGASEAFF. DNA of the CDR3: TGTGCCAGCACCCCGGGAGGGGCCTCAGAAGCTTTCTTT. This sequence joins TRBV6-5 and TRBJ1-1, with a possible D match to TRBD1 (5 bases). From germline, CDR1 is MNHEY and CDR2 SVGAGI. V dropped 7 bases and J dropped 8 bases, with 17 bases sitting between them. The CDR3 has 13 amino acids.

The V gene is TRBV10-3, the J gene TRBJ1-5, with D perhaps matching TRBD1 (5 bases). Between the trimmed V and J ends, which lost 10 bases and 2 bases, there was a span of 15 bases. Germline assignment: CDR1 ENHRY and CDR2 SYGVKD. This CDR3 spans 14 amino acids. The CDR3 DNA reads as TGTGCCACGGCCGAGGGAGGGGGCAATCAGCCCCAGCATTTT. Its protein is CATAEGGGNQPQHF.

This chain links TRBV4-3 with TRBJ1-3; 9 nucleotides line up with TRBD1. J was trimmed by 1 base and V by 0 bases; bases with no gene match: 7. Germline-derived CDR1 and CDR2 are LGHNA and YSLEER. The CDR3 spans 18 residues. CDR3 region: CASSQDRGTGYSGNTIYF. As DNA, the CDR3 is TGCGCCAGCAGCCAAGATAGGGGGACAGGGTATTCTGGAAACACCATATATTTT.

The V and J genes are TRBV27 and TRBJ1-2; TRBD1 aligns across 7 bases. The germline V gene has CDR1 MNHEY and CDR2 SMNVEV (reference sequence). V shed 5 bases and J 4 bases; nucleotides not matched to a gene: 10. The CDR3 is made up of 15 amino acids. CDR3 DNA sequence: TGTGCCAGCAGTCAACGACCGACAGGGACCTATGGCTACACCTTC. Its translation: CASSQRPTGTYGYTF.

This sequence joins TRBV5-6 and TRBJ2-3; the match to TRBD2 covers 7 bases. With 2 bases clipped from V and 2 bases from J, the junction kept 8 bases outside the gene matches. The CDR3 covers 16 residues. Germline V lookup: CDR1 SGHDT, CDR2 YYEEEE. CDR3 protein: CASSFWFGGDTDTQYF. DNA of the CDR3: TGTGCCAGCAGCTTTTGGTTTGGGGGGGACACAGATACGCAGTATTTT.

The chain couples TRBV7-9 to TRBJ2-3, with 10 bases identical to TRBD2. The J segment lost 7 bases and the V segment lost 4 bases, leaving 5 bases of the junction unmatched. The CDR3 runs 14 residues. Germline V lookup: CDR1 SEHNR, CDR2 FQNEAQ (reference sequence). The CDR3 here is CASSSIAGGNTQYF. The CDR3 DNA reads as TGTGCCAGCAGCTCAATAGCGGGGGGTAATACGCAGTATTTT.

This chain links TRBV5-6 with TRBJ1-3; the D is unclear. Trimming stripped 4 bases from V and 0 bases from J, with 11 bases between. Germline CDR1 is SGHDT and CDR2 is YYEEEE. CDR3 size: 15 residues. DNA for the CDR3: TGTGCCAGCAGCCCCCGCGCCGGCTCTGGAAACACCATATATTTT. Translating it yields CASSPRAGSGNTIYF.

This rearrangement joins TRBV7-2 to TRBJ2-1; 8 nucleotides match TRBD2. Germline loops: CDR1 SGHTA, CDR2 FQGNSA. The CDR3 totals 16 residues. Germline trimming cut 0 bases from V and 7 bases from J; bases unmatched to any gene: 8. The chain's CDR3 is CASSLAERGLGNEQFF. The CDR3 DNA follows: TGTGCCAGCAGCTTAGCCGAGCGGGGGTTGGGGAATGAGCAGTTCTTC.

The chain uses TRBV5-4 and TRBJ1-2; the match to TRBD1 covers 10 bases. CDR1 is SGHNT, CDR2 YYREEE, per germline (reference sequence). V gave up 3 bases and J gave up 8 bases; unmatched junction bases: 13. The CDR3 contains 16 residues. The CDR3 DNA sequence: TGTGCCAGCAGCTCTTCCCTGACAGGGGGCGCGGAAGGCTACACCTTC. Its translation is CASSSSLTGGAEGYTF.

The chain recombines TRBV7-9 with TRBJ1-2, with a weak D call TRBD1 (5 bases). The CDR3 contains 17 residues. Germline-derived CDR1 and CDR2 are SEHNR and FQNEAQ (reference sequence). The V and J ends lost 5 bases and 2 bases respectively, with 21 bases between them. CDR3 nucleotides: TGTGCCAGCAGCCTGTTAACAGGTTGGGACTCCAACTATGGCTACACCTTC. Translation: CASSLLTGWDSNYGYTF.

This clone has more than one count but fewer than ten. This rearrangement joins TRBV29-1 to TRBJ1-1; 7 bases are shared with TRBD1. After removal of 4 bases from V and 0 bases from J, the junction contained 8 bases not matched to a gene. Germline values: CDR1 SQVTM, CDR2 ANQGSEA. The CDR3 is 15 amino acids. The CDR3 DNA is TGCAGCGTTGGAGGATTACAGGGGATGAACACTGAAGCTTTCTTT. Amino acid sequence: CSVGGLQGMNTEAFF.

This rearrangement joins TRBV28 to TRBJ2-7; D is uncertain. The germline V and J ends were trimmed by 6 bases and 2 bases, with 14 bases remaining between them. This CDR3 has 14 amino acids. Germline lookup yields CDR1 MDHEN and CDR2 SYDVKM. CDR3 in amino acids: CASRGRKGTYEQYF. CDR3 sequence (DNA): TGTGCCAGCAGGGGCCGGAAAGGAACCTACGAGCAGTACTTC. Supplemented by reference TRBV28 and TRBJ2-7, the full variable domain reads DVKVTQSSRYLVKRTGEKVFLECVQDMDHENMFWYRQDPGLGLRLIYFSYDVKMKEKGDIPEGYSVSREKKERFSLILESASTNQTSMYLCASRGRKGTYEQYFGPGTRLTVT.

This clone was recorded once. The chain uses TRBV4-3 and TRBJ2-1; D may be TRBD1 (5 bases). Germline V gives CDR1 LGHNA, CDR2 YSLEER. Trimming shortened V by 1 base and J by 1 base, and 14 bases separated the two germline ends. The CDR3 has 17 amino acids. The chain's CDR3 is CASSQGQTLRSYNEQFF. CDR3 sequence (DNA): TGCGCCAGCAGCCAAGGACAGACACTCAGGTCCTACAATGAGCAGTTCTTC.

The J gene is TRBJ2-7, the V gene TRBV6-1; D gene ambiguous. The CDR3 has 13 residues. Deletions cut 5 bases from V and 5 bases from J, with 13 bases between. Germline V gene data show CDR1 as MNHNS and CDR2 as SASEGT. CDR3 coding DNA: TGTGCCAGCAGTCAATCGGGTGGCAACGAGCAGTACGTC. Protein product: CASSQSGGNEQYV.